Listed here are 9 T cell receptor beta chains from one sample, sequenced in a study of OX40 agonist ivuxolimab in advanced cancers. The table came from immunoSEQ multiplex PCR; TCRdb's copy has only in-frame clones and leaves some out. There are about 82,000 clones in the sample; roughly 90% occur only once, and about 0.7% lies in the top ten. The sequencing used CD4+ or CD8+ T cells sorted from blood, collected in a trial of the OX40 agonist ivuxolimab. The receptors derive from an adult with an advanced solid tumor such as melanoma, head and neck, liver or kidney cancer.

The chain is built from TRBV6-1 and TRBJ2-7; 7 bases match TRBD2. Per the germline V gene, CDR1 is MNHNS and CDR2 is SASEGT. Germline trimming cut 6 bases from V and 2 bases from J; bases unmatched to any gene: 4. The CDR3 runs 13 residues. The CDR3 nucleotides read TGTGCCAGCAGAAATGGGGGGGCCTACGAGCAGTACTTC. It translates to CASRNGGAYEQYF.

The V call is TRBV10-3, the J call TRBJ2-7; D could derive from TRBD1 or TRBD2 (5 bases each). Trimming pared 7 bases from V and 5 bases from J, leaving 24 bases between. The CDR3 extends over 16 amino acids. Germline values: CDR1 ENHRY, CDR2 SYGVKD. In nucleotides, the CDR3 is TGTGCCATCAAACCGGGACGAGATGGACAATACAACGAGCAGTACTTC. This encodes CAIKPGRDGQYNEQYF.

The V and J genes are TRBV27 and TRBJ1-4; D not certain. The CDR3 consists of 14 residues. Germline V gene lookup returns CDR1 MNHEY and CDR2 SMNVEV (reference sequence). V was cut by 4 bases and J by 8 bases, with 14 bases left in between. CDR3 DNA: TGTGCCAGCAGTTCGACACGCTTGTGGGAAAAACTGTTTTTT. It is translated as CASSSTRLWEKLFF.

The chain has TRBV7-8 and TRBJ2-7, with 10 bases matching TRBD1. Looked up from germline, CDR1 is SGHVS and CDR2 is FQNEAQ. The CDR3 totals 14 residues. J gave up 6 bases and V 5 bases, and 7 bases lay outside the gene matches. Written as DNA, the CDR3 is TGTGCCAGCAGCGCCGGGACAGGGGTCTCCGAGCAGTACTTC. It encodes CASSAGTGVSEQYF.

CDR3 sequence reads: CASSLDGEQYF. The CDR3 bases are TGTGCCAGCAGCCTCGACGGCGAGCAGTACTTC. The rearrangement links TRBV6-5 to TRBJ2-7; D is ambiguous. Trimming pared 6 bases from V and 6 bases from J, leaving 9 bases between. In germline, CDR1 is MNHEY, CDR2 SVGAGI. The CDR3 totals 11 residues.

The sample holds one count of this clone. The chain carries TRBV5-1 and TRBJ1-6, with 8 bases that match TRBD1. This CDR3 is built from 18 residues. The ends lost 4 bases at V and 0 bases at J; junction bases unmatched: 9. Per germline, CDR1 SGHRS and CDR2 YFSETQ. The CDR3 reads CASSASGTGYSYNSPLHF. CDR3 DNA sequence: TGCGCCAGCAGCGCCTCCGGGACAGGCTACTCCTATAATTCACCCCTCCACTTT.

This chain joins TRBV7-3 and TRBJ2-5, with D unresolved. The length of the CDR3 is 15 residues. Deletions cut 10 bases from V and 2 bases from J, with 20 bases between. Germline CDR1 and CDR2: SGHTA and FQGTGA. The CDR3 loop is CATQVVAGGQETQYF. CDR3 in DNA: TGTGCCACTCAGGTAGTGGCAGGTGGGCAAGAGACCCAGTACTTC.

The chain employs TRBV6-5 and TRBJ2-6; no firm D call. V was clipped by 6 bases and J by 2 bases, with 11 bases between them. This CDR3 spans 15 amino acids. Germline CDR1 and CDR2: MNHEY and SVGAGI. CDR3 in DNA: TGTGCCAGCAGCCGATTCTGGGCTGGGGCCAACGTCCTGACTTTC. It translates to CASSRFWAGANVLTF.

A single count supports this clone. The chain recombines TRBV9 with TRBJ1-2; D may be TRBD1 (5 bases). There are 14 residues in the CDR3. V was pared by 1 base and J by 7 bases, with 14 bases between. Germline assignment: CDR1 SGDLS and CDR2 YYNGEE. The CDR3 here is CASSVSGGEGGYTF. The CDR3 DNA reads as TGTGCCAGCAGCGTATCCGGGGGTGAAGGTGGCTACACCTTC. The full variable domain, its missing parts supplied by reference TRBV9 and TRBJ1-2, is DSGVTQTPKHLITATGQRVTLRCSPRSGDLSVYWYQQSLDQGLQFLIQYYNGEERAKGNILERFSAQQFPDLHSELNLSSLELGDSALYFCASSVSGGEGGYTFGSGTRLTVV.